This paragraph reports one TCR beta chain. Its antigen is currently unknown. TCRdb used MiXCR to reprocess the RT-PCR reads, holding one entry per CDR3 protein. This table has about 570,000 distinct CDR3 sequences, approximately 12% appearing once. This CDR3 region has 14 residues. Between the trimmed V and J ends, which lost 3 bases and 0 bases, there was a span of 6 bases. Germline-derived CDR1 and CDR2 are ENHRY and SYGVKD. This sample stems from a study of response to subunit inactivated influenza vaccine. Study-wide results and limits: New T cells are recruited in small numbers by each seasonal influenza vaccination, according to the authors' suggestion.

The sample was PBMCs from blood, taken on the day of vaccination. The rearrangement uses TRBV10-3 and TRBJ1-5; D not resolved. This sequence was found in a man over 45 who received an inactivated influenza vaccine. The chain's CDR3 is CAISDRTSNQPQHF. The CDR3, as DNA: TGTGCCATCAGTGACCGGACTAGCAATCAGCCCCAGCATTTT.